This T cell receptor beta chain originates from a study of vaccination effects on CD4 cells after COVID-19. Study-level background: ViraFEST used viral peptide pools to expand antigen-specific CD4+ T cells before sequencing.

It was after approximately 11 days of culture that CD4+ T cells were isolated. Everyone in the study got two shots of either the BNT162b2 or mRNA-1273 vaccine. The assay was immunoSEQ multiplex PCR, and TCRdb's table has in-frame clones only and misses some. The sample has tens of thousands of clones, 65% to 80% seen once; the top ten hold 2% to 3%. CDR1 and CDR2 (germline): SGHNT, YYREEE (reference sequence). Trimming at V came to 4 bases and at J to 2 bases, leaving 6 bases not matched to a gene. The CDR3 is 15 residues long. With respect to this clone: Its antigen is undetermined.

The rearrangement uses TRBV5-4 and TRBJ2-5, with 9 bases matching TRBD1. This sequence was found in a human donor who received a COVID-19 vaccine. Sequencing used CD4+ T cells from PBMCs cultured without peptide, obtained after COVID-19 vaccination. Written as DNA, the CDR3 is TGTGCCAGCAGCCGGGACAGGGCCGTTCAAGAGACCCAGTACTTC. This encodes CASSRDRAVQETQYF. Variable domain in full (rest from reference TRBV5-4 and TRBJ2-5): ETGVTQSPTHLIKTRGQQVTLRCSSQSGHNTVSWYQQALGQGPQFIFQYYREEENGRGNFPPRFSGLQFPNYSSELNVNALELDDSALYLCASSRDRAVQETQYFGPGTRLLVL.